A single sample is the source of the 23 T cell receptor beta chains below, sequenced in a study of shared clonotypes between healthy human individuals. Assay: immunoSEQ multiplex PCR; the TCRdb copy retains only in-frame clones and omits some. The table shows roughly 890,000 clones, with 85% to 95% occurring only once. In the naive CD8 group, cells lacked CD45RO and were positively selected for CCR7, so terminally differentiated effector memory CD45RA+ cells were left out. Source material: naive CD8+ T cells sorted from blood. The receptor source for this set is a man in his thirties or forties in good health.

This clone was picked up one time. The same CDR3 arises from other DNA sequences in this sample as well. The chain employs TRBV6-4 and TRBJ2-1, with D uncertain. Trimming removed 2 bases at V and 2 bases at J, with 1 base between. The CDR3 runs 12 residues. Germline V gene data show CDR1 as MRHNA and CDR2 as SNTAGT. In DNA, the CDR3 is TGTGCCAGCAGTGACACCTACAATGAGCAGTTCTTC. Amino acid sequence: CASSDTYNEQFF.

This sequence joins TRBV9 and TRBJ1-2, with D tentatively TRBD1 (6 bases). The germline V and J ends were trimmed by 4 bases and 2 bases, with 15 bases remaining between them. The germline gives CDR1 SGDLS, CDR2 YYNGEE. The CDR3 has 15 residues. The CDR3 protein is CASSPPAGGNYGYTF. DNA for the CDR3: TGTGCCAGCAGCCCCCCTGCGGGGGGCAACTATGGCTACACCTTC.

Regarding this clone: This same CDR3 is encoded by further DNA sequences in the sample. DNA for the CDR3: TGTGCCAGCAGCTTAGCGGGCGGTCGGGAAAAACTGTTTTTT. Translated, it gives CASSLAGGREKLFF. The chain is built from TRBV7-9 and TRBJ1-4; D is uncertain. V lost 0 bases to trimming and J lost 8 bases, with 10 bases between them. Germline CDR1 reads SEHNR; CDR2 reads FQNEAQ (reference sequence). CDR3 length: 14 amino acids.

The rearrangement joins TRBV29-1 to TRBJ2-7; TRBD1 aligns across 7 bases. The CDR3 length is 13 residues. CDR1 is SQVTM, CDR2 ANQGSEA, per germline. V shed 5 bases, J shed 3 bases, and the junction held 7 bases outside the gene matches. DNA of the CDR3: TGCAGCGTTTTAACAGGGGCAAACTACGAGCAGTACTTC. It is translated as CSVLTGANYEQYF.

V gene TRBV9 combines with J gene TRBJ2-3, with 7 bases aligning to TRBD2. V gave up 1 base and J gave up 4 bases; unmatched junction bases: 18. Germline V gives CDR1 SGDLS, CDR2 YYNGEE. The CDR3 extends over 19 amino acids. CDR3 region: CASSVNAGEPPPNSDTQYF. CDR3 nucleotide sequence: TGTGCCAGCAGCGTAAATGCGGGAGAGCCCCCTCCTAATTCAGATACGCAGTATTTT. Drawing the rest from reference TRBV9 and TRBJ2-3, the complete variable domain is DSGVTQTPKHLITATGQRVTLRCSPRSGDLSVYWYQQSLDQGLQFLIQYYNGEERAKGNILERFSAQQFPDLHSELNLSSLELGDSALYFCASSVNAGEPPPNSDTQYFGPGTRLTVL.

The chain recombines TRBV27 with TRBJ2-7; D not resolved. Germline loops: CDR1 MNHEY, CDR2 SMNVEV (reference sequence). The CDR3 is 15 amino acids. Trimming stripped 2 bases from V and 3 bases from J, with 14 bases between. CDR3: CASSLSVFTIYEQYF. Written as DNA, the CDR3 is TGTGCCAGCAGTTTAAGTGTGTTCACCATCTACGAGCAGTACTTC.

The V and J genes are TRBV6-5 and TRBJ1-5; D is unresolved. Germline V CDR1 and CDR2: MNHEY, SVGAGI. Trimming left V 0 bases short and J 2 bases short, with 8 bases between. The CDR3 is 15 residues long. In DNA, the CDR3 is TGTGCCAGCAGTTACTCGCCACAAGGCAATCAGCCCCAGCATTTT. Encoded protein: CASSYSPQGNQPQHF.

This chain uses TRBV6-1 with TRBJ2-7; no definite D call. V was shortened by 2 bases and J by 2 bases, with 10 bases between the two germline ends. This CDR3 has 14 amino acids. Germline CDR1 reads MNHNS; CDR2 reads SASEGT. CDR3 sequence (DNA): TGTGCCAGCAGTGAATGGGCGTTAACCTACGAGCAGTACTTC. Translation gives CASSEWALTYEQYF.

The genes are TRBV7-9 and TRBJ2-1; 10 bases line up with TRBD2. The CDR3 sequence is 16 residues long. Trimming cost V 4 bases and J 0 bases; bases outside gene matches: 3. From germline, CDR1 is SEHNR and CDR2 FQNEAQ (reference sequence). CDR3 residues: CASSSPSGGSYNEQFF. The CDR3 DNA sequence: TGTGCCAGCAGCTCCCCTAGCGGGGGCTCCTACAATGAGCAGTTCTTC.

The chain links TRBV7-6 to TRBJ2-7, with D possibly matching TRBD2 (5 bases). The germline CDR1 and CDR2 sequences are SGHVS and FNYEAQ. Trimming pared 5 bases from V and 3 bases from J, leaving 17 bases between. This CDR3 is 15 amino acids long. The CDR3 loop reads CASSPDAGTGYEQYF. As DNA, the CDR3 is TGTGCCAGCAGCCCCGACGCGGGTACTGGCTACGAGCAGTACTTC. Complete variable domain (other parts from reference TRBV7-6 and TRBJ2-7): GAGVSQSPRYKVTKRGQDVALRCDPISGHVSLYWYRQALGQGPEFLTYFNYEAQQDKSGLPNDRFSAERPEGSISTLTIQRTEQRDSAMYRCASSPDAGTGYEQYFGPGTRLTVT.

This chain uses TRBV9 with TRBJ2-3; a possible D gene is TRBD2 (6 bases). This CDR3 has 15 residues. The germline V gene encodes CDR1 SGDLS and CDR2 YYNGEE. Trimming removed 7 bases from V and 3 bases from J, with 18 bases in between. CDR3 DNA: TGTGCCAGCGGACGCGGAGGGAGAGATACAGATACGCAGTATTTT. The encoded protein is CASGRGGRDTDTQYF.

This sequence joins TRBV4-3 and TRBJ2-7; 9 bases are a match to TRBD1. This CDR3 is 15 amino acids long. The V gene end was trimmed by 5 bases and the J gene end by 4 bases; junction bases not matched to a gene: 9. Germline V gene sequence: CDR1 LGHNA, CDR2 YSLEER. The CDR3 coding sequence is TGCGCCAGCAGCGTCTGGGGACAGGGAGAATACGAGCAGTACTTC. This gives the protein CASSVWGQGEYEQYF.

The rearrangement joins TRBV27 to TRBJ2-2; 10 bases are shared with TRBD2. CDR3 size: 16 residues. The ends lost 7 bases at V and 1 base at J; junction bases unmatched: 6. Germline values: CDR1 MNHEY, CDR2 SMNVEV (reference sequence). CDR3 sequence (DNA): TGTGCCAGCACCCCTAGCGGGGGACTGAACACCGGGGAGCTGTTTTTT. It encodes CASTPSGGLNTGELFF.

V and J are TRBV6-6 and TRBJ2-1, with 10 bases lining up with TRBD2. Germline-derived CDR1 and CDR2 are MNHNY and SVGAGI (reference sequence). This CDR3 has 15 residues. The ends lost 2 bases at V and 6 bases at J; junction bases unmatched: 4. The CDR3 sequence: CASSYQREGPNEQFF. The CDR3 bases are TGTGCCAGCAGTTACCAGCGGGAGGGCCCCAATGAGCAGTTCTTC.

On this clone itself: The same CDR3 arises from other DNA sequences in this sample as well. This chain links TRBV27 with TRBJ2-7; possibly TRBD1 for D (5 bases). This CDR3 is 14 amino acids long. V lost 0 bases to trimming and J lost 4 bases, with 10 bases between them. Germline-derived CDR1 and CDR2 are MNHEY and SMNVEV (reference sequence). As DNA, the CDR3 is TGTGCCAGCAGTTTATCGAGACAGACTTACGAGCAGTACTTC. Translated, it gives CASSLSRQTYEQYF.

The rearrangement links TRBV27 to TRBJ1-5; no firm D call. This CDR3 region has 15 residues. The V and J ends lost 0 bases and 4 bases respectively, with 10 bases between them. Germline V gives CDR1 MNHEY, CDR2 SMNVEV (reference sequence). Here the CDR3 reads CASSLSGPINQPQHF. Here the CDR3 DNA reads TGTGCCAGCAGTTTATCCGGACCGATAAATCAGCCCCAGCATTTT.

J is TRBJ2-1 and V is TRBV27; D gene uncertain. The germline V and J ends were trimmed by 2 bases and 6 bases, with 14 bases remaining between them. Germline V gives CDR1 MNHEY, CDR2 SMNVEV (reference sequence). The CDR3 sequence is 15 residues long. The CDR3 reads CASSLGVGLTNEQFF. CDR3 nucleotide sequence: TGTGCCAGCAGTTTAGGGGTGGGGTTGACCAATGAGCAGTTCTTC.

The V and J genes are TRBV7-6 and TRBJ2-7, with D uncertain. Germline V gene lookup returns CDR1 SGHVS and CDR2 FNYEAQ. This CDR3 region has 15 residues. Trimming stripped 0 bases from V and 2 bases from J, with 11 bases between. The chain's CDR3 is CASSLAQGPTYEQYF. Here the CDR3 DNA reads TGTGCCAGCAGCTTAGCGCAAGGTCCAACCTACGAGCAGTACTTC.

As regards this clone: The same CDR3 arises from other DNA sequences in this sample as well. The chain combines TRBV28 with TRBJ2-1; D is possibly TRBD1 (5 bases). The germline V gene has CDR1 MDHEN and CDR2 SYDVKM. V lost 2 bases, J lost 1 base, and 6 bases lay in between. The CDR3 runs to 14 residues. The CDR3 loop is CASSLQGSYNEQFF. The CDR3 DNA follows: TGTGCCAGCAGTTTACAGGGTTCCTACAATGAGCAGTTCTTC.

The rearrangement uses TRBV5-1 and TRBJ2-7, with D perhaps matching TRBD1 or TRBD2 (6 bases each). Germline V lookup: CDR1 SGHRS, CDR2 YFSETQ. V was clipped by 1 base and J by 1 base, with 18 bases between them. The CDR3 is made up of 17 amino acids. CDR3 region: CASSLSNRGRTSYEQYF. CDR3 coding DNA: TGCGCCAGCAGCTTGTCTAATCGGGGGCGAACGTCCTACGAGCAGTACTTC.

As concerns this clone: Other DNA sequences of this sample code for an identical CDR3. V and J are TRBV4-1 and TRBJ2-3; 11 bases map to TRBD2. CDR1 is MGHRA and CDR2 is YSYEKL in the germline V gene. The CDR3 has 16 amino acids. V trimming: 4 bases; J trimming: 0 bases; junction bases outside the gene matches: 3. CDR3 in amino acids: CASSLAGGPSTDTQYF. The CDR3 bases are TGCGCCAGCAGCCTAGCGGGAGGGCCTAGCACAGATACGCAGTATTTT.

V usage is TRBV27 and J usage is TRBJ2-1; TRBD2 matches at 9 bases. The CDR3 loop spans 18 amino acids. Germline CDR1 reads MNHEY; CDR2 reads SMNVEV (reference sequence). Trimming cost V 3 bases and J 0 bases; bases outside gene matches: 9. For the CDR3, the DNA is TGTGCCAGCAGTTTGAGGGACCTAGCGGGGAGCTCCTACAATGAGCAGTTCTTC. Translation gives CASSLRDLAGSSYNEQFF.

The chain employs TRBV27 and TRBJ2-5, with D perhaps TRBD1 (7 bases). The CDR3 is 14 amino acids. Trimming pared 4 bases from V and 4 bases from J, leaving 13 bases between. Germline loops: CDR1 MNHEY, CDR2 SMNVEV (reference sequence). CDR3 DNA sequence: TGTGCCAGCAGTTCTTTCCAGGGGGGAGAGACCCAGTACTTC. Protein sequence: CASSSFQGGETQYF.